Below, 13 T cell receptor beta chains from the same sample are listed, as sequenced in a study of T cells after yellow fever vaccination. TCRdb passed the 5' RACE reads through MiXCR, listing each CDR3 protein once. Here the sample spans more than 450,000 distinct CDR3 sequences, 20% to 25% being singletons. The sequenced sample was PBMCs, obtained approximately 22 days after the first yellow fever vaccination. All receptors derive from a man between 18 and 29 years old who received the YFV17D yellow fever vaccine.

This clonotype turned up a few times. Written as DNA, the CDR3 is TGCGCCAGCACGTGGCGGTGGGGCAATGAGCAGTTCTTC. It codes for CASTWRWGNEQFF. The J gene is TRBJ2-1, the V gene TRBV5-1, with unresolved D. The CDR3 contains 13 residues. With 6 bases removed from V and 6 bases from J, the gap between germline ends came to 13 bases. Looked up from germline, CDR1 is SGHRS and CDR2 is YFSETQ.

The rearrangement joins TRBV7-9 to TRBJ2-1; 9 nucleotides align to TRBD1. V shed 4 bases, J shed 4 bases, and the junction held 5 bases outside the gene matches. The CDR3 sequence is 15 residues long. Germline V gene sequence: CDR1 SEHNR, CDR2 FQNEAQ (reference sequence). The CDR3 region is CASSYPDRGYNEQFF. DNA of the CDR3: TGTGCCAGCAGCTACCCGGACAGGGGTTACAATGAGCAGTTCTTC.

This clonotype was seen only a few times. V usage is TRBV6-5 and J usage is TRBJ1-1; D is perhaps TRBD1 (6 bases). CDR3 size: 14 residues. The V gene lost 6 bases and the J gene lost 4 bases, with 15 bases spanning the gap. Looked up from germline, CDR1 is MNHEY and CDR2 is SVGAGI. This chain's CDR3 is CASSYDRSITEAFF. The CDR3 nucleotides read TGTGCCAGCAGCTACGACAGGTCTATCACTGAAGCTTTCTTT.

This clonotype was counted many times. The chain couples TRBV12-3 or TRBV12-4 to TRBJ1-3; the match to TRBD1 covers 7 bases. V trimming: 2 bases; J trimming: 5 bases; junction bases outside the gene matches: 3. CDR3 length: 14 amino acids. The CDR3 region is CASSLRGQRNTIYF. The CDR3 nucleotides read TGTGCCAGCAGTTTAAGGGGACAGAGAAACACCATATATTTT.

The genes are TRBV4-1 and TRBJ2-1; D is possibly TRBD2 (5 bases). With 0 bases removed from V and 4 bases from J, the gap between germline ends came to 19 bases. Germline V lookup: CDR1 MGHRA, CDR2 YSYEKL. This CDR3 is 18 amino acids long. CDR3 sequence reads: CASSQDSEGVWGYNEQFF. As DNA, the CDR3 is TGCGCCAGCAGCCAAGATTCAGAGGGTGTTTGGGGATACAATGAGCAGTTCTTC.

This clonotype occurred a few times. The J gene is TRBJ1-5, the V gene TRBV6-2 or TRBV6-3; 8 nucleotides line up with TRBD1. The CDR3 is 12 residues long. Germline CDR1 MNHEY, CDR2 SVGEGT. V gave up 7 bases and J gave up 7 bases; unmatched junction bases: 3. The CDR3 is CASTGGRQPQHF. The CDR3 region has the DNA TGTGCCAGCACAGGGGGCAGGCAGCCCCAGCATTTT.

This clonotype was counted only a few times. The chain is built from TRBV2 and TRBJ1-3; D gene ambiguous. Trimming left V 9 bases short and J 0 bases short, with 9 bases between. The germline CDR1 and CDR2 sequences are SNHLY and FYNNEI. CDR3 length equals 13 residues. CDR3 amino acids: CARQRTSGNTIYF. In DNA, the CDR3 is TGTGCCAGACAGAGGACCTCTGGAAACACCATATATTTT.

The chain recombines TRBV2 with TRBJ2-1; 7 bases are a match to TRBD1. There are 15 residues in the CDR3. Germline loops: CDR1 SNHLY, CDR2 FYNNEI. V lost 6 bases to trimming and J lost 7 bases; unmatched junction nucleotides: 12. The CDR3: CASREQTGSGNEQFF. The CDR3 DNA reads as TGTGCCAGCAGGGAACAGACAGGGTCGGGGAATGAGCAGTTCTTC.

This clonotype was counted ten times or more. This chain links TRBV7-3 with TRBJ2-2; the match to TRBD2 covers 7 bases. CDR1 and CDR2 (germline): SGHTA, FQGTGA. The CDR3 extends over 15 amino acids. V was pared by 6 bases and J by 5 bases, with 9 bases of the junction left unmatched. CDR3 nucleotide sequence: TGTGCCAGCAGTATGGGACTACCCGCGACCGGGGAGCTGTTTTTT. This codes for CASSMGLPATGELFF.

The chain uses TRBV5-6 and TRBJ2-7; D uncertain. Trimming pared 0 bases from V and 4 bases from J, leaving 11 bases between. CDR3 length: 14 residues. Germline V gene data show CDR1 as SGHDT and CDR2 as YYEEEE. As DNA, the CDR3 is TGTGCCAGCAGCTTGGTCGTTACAGTTTACGAGCAGTACTTC. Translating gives CASSLVVTVYEQYF. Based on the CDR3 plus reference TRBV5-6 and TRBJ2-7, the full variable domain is DAGVTQSPTHLIKTRGQQVTLRCSPKSGHDTVSWYQQALGQGPQFIFQYYEEEERQRGNFPDRFSGHQFPNYSSELNVNALLLGDSALYLCASSLVVTVYEQYFGPGTRLTVT.

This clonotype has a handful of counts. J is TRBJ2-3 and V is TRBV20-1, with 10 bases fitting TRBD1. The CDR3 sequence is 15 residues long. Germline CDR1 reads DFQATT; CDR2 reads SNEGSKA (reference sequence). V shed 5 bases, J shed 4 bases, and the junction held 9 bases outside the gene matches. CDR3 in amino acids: CSAPLPGQGPDTQYF. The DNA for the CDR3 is TGCAGTGCTCCCCTCCCGGGACAGGGGCCAGATACGCAGTATTTT.

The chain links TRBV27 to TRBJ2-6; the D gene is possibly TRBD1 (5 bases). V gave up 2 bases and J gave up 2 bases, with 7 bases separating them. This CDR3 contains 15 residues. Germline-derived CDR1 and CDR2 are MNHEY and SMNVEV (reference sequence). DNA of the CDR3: TGTGCCAGCAGTTTAAAGGGGACTGGGGCCAACGTCCTGACTTTC. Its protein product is CASSLKGTGANVLTF.

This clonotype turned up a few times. The CDR3 spells CASSYRQYNEQFF. The CDR3 coding sequence is TGTGCCAGCAGCTATCGACAGTACAATGAGCAGTTCTTC. The chain joins TRBV7-8 to TRBJ2-1, with TRBD1 as a possible D gene (5 bases). V lost 4 bases and J lost 4, with 8 bases in between. This CDR3 region has 13 residues. Germline CDR1 and CDR2: SGHVS and FQNEAQ.